This T cell receptor (beta chain) is drawn from a study of human T cells and chemical hapten exposure (dated by TCRdb to about 2021). Concerning the study at large: For sensitization, 2% DPC in acetone was applied to a 2 cm by 2 cm area of upper inner arm skin. Weekly therapeutic DPC doses were additionally applied to the scalp of patients throughout the roughly 23-week study period. Patch testing on the upper back used Finn chambers containing 0.01% DPC, with scoring done after 6 days according to International Contact Dermatitis Research Group standards. The patient cohort, mostly female, included alopecia areata with under or over 50% scalp involvement, alopecia totalis and alopecia universalis. Libraries were pooled for sequencing, and per-sample TCR yields varied mainly because of small differences in library volumes within the pool. Peripheral blood TCR repertoire changes were tracked in vivo in alopecia patients during primary and secondary sensitization to the hapten diphenylcyclopropenone (DPC). Patient blood was sampled pre-sensitization (week 0) and at 2, 6 and about 24 weeks after DPC sensitization. Around 30 alopecia patients provided blood for TCR sequencing at one to four time points (pre-sensitization, 2, 6 and 24 weeks).

What the authors observed across the whole study: Because every patient had alopecia, a presumed autoimmune disease, the patients' immune response might differ from that of healthy individuals. The number of TCRs above 1 in 1000 frequency did not change with DPC sensitization; there was no evidence of global repertoire structure alterations. After repeated subsampling, changes were observed in the strength of the expansion versus patch-test correlation and in the threshold at which the correlation became significant. A positive correlation was found between the number of PT1 expanded TCRs and patch test score, with significance reached at thresholds 8, 16 and 32 but not 4. Expanded TCRs formed significantly more large CDR3 similarity clusters than pre-sensitization or healthy control sets, consistent with antigen-driven responses.

As to this clonotype: This clone's antigen is unknown. There are no base qualities to consult, and no much larger clone falls within one base.

The library was obtained by RACE. The reads were generated on a NextSeq 500. During library preparation, unique molecular identifiers were attached to individual cDNA molecules so that TCRs could be counted quantitatively and reproducibly. From each blood RNA sample, both TCR alpha and TCR beta chains were sequenced. The authors' pipeline ran thus. The median number of TCRs per sample was 95,638, ranging from about 23,224 to 750,000. The Decombinator software suite was used to annotate V, J and CDR3 in the TCR reads. To make PS versus PT1 abundance plots, every sample was subsampled to the same number of TCRs (28,000). Expanded TCRs were defined as absent before sensitization and observed at least eight times at the 2-week time point. The raw public reads went through TCRdb reprocessing: fastp at Q25, MiXCR clone calling, in-frame beta chains kept. CDR3 protein duplicates are merged, each entry listing the most common genes and DNA. The V and J calls reflect TCRdb's pipeline rather than the authors' work. Recorded for this sample are a few hundred thousand distinct CDR3 sequences; around 7% of them occurred a single time. About 1.2% of the sample is in the top ten clones.

Per the publication, the time point label means: pre-sensitization, week 0. In light of the paper, this sample's treatment or condition label describes: therapeutic diphenylcyclopropenone sensitization with weekly scalp DPC. Blood at each patch-test visit was drawn before the patch test was applied. To be eligible, patients had to be aged 18 to 70, diagnosed with alopecia and judged suitable for DPC therapy, while pregnant patients were excluded. Total RNA was extracted from unfractionated whole blood that had been collected in Tempus Blood RNA tubes. The specimen was whole blood, collected in connection with sensitization to the hapten diphenylcyclopropenone (DPC). This TCR was recovered from a young man with alopecia areata. Some clones in this sample may be carry-over from other donors' samples.

Read as DNA, the sequence is TGTGCCATCAGTGAGGGAGTTAGCTCCTACAATGAGCAGTTCTTC. Its protein reads: CAISEGVSSYNEQFF. The rearranged segments are TRBV10-3 and TRBJ2-1, with no reliable assignment of the D segment. Sequences ENHRY (CDR1) and SYGVKD (CDR2) are obtained from the germline V gene. The cysteine opens and the phenylalanine closes a CDR3 of 15 amino acids. Here the CDR3 DNA is all that survives: 45 bases in frame from base 1. V is pared back by 2 bases and J by 0 bases, with 8 bases lying between the germline termini.